A single sample is the source of the 14 T cell receptor beta chains below, sequenced in a study of glioma-infiltrating T cells. The iRepertoire nested amplicon-rescue multiplex PCR amplified TCR alpha and beta CDR3s from RNA. Via MiXCR, TCRdb re-called the multiplex PCR reads, giving one row per CDR3 protein. Here the sample spans 300,000 to 400,000 distinct CDR3 sequences, roughly two fifths being singletons. Material: glioma tissue, nonneoplastic brain tissue, or PBMCs (not recorded which). The source is a human donor with low-grade glioma or glioblastoma, undergoing nonglioma brain surgery, or in good health (not recorded which).

Remarks on this clonotype: A much larger clone is a single base away; this may be a read error. V gene TRBV15 combines with J gene TRBJ1-1; D possibly corresponds to TRBD1 (6 bases). V lost 2 bases and J lost 12, with 16 bases in between. This CDR3 has 13 amino acids. Per the germline V gene, CDR1 is LNHNV and CDR2 is YYDKDF (reference sequence). The CDR3, as DNA: TGTGCCACCAGCAGACGAGCAGGGGCCTTAACTTTCTTT. This translates into CATSRRAGALTFF.

The genes are TRBV7-9 and TRBJ2-3, with 10 positions matching TRBD2. The V and J ends lost 5 bases and 4 bases, in that order; junction bases with no gene match: 18. The germline V gene has CDR1 SEHNR and CDR2 FQNEAQ (reference sequence). The CDR3 loop spans 19 amino acids. DNA for the CDR3: TGTGCCAGCAGCCGAACTAGGTCTCCATCTAGCGGGAGACCAGATACGCAGTATTTT. Translation gives CASSRTRSPSSGRPDTQYF.

Only a few counts were recorded for this clonotype. V and J are TRBV28 and TRBJ2-1; TRBD1 aligns across 9 bases. Losses at the gene ends were 4 bases for V and 9 bases for J; bases not matched to a gene: 13. The CDR3 is 16 residues long. Per germline, CDR1 MDHEN and CDR2 SYDVKM. The CDR3 sequence is CASSSGPGQGLSEQFF. CDR3 nucleotide sequence: TGTGCCAGCAGTTCGGGACCGGGACAGGGTCTGAGTGAGCAGTTCTTC.

This clonotype was observed a few times. V and J are TRBV5-1 and TRBJ2-2; 10 bases fit TRBD2. CDR3 length: 16 amino acids. V gave up 4 bases and J gave up 3 bases; unmatched junction bases: 6. Germline V gives CDR1 SGHRS, CDR2 YFSETQ. CDR3 sequence reads: CASSQRTSGDTGELFF. Written as DNA, the CDR3 is TGCGCCAGCAGCCAGAGGACTAGCGGTGACACCGGGGAGCTGTTTTTT.

The genes are TRBV28 and TRBJ2-1; 14 bases line up with TRBD2. The CDR3 sequence is 17 residues long. Germline V CDR1 and CDR2: MDHEN, SYDVKM. V lost 1 base and J lost 7; bases outside the gene matches: 6. CDR3 sequence: CASSLSAGTSGSNEQFF. The CDR3 DNA sequence: TGTGCCAGCAGTTTATCGGCCGGGACTAGCGGGAGTAATGAGCAGTTCTTC.

The CDR3 coding sequence is TGTGCCAGCAGTGCGCTCGGCGAATTTTATGGCTACACCTTC. Translated: CASSALGEFYGYTF. The J gene is TRBJ1-2, the V gene TRBV28; the D is unclear. The germline V gene encodes CDR1 MDHEN and CDR2 SYDVKM. Trimming cost V 5 bases and J 5 bases, with 15 bases left between them. The CDR3 is 14 amino acids.

This chain joins TRBV11-2 and TRBJ1-2; no clear D. The CDR3 has 15 residues. The V gene lost 4 bases and the J gene lost 5 bases, with 17 bases spanning the gap. Germline lookup yields CDR1 SGHAT and CDR2 FQNNGV. The CDR3 DNA sequence: TGTGCCAGCAGCTACCCGGACGCGCCTGGTTATGGCTACACCTTC. Amino acids: CASSYPDAPGYGYTF.

The V and J genes are TRBV4-1 and TRBJ2-3, with 8 bases lining up with TRBD1. J was trimmed by 4 bases and V by 4 bases; bases with no gene match: 7. The CDR3 is 15 amino acids. Germline V CDR1 and CDR2: MGHRA, YSYEKL. CDR3 nucleotide sequence: TGCGCCAGCAGCCCTTGGGGGACAGGTGCAGATACGCAGTATTTT. Its translation is CASSPWGTGADTQYF.

The V and J genes are TRBV10-3 and TRBJ2-5; D gene uncertain. V dropped 3 bases and J dropped 5 bases, with 7 bases sitting between them. The V gene's germline CDR1 is ENHRY and CDR2 SYGVKD. The CDR3 covers 12 residues. DNA for the CDR3: TGTGCCATCAGTGAATTTAGGGAGACCCAGTACTTC. This translates into CAISEFRETQYF.

This clonotype was picked up many times. The DNA of the CDR3 is TGTGCCAACCGTCACGCCGCGGCCGAGCAGTACTTC. It specifies CANRHAAAEQYF. V is TRBV6-2 or TRBV6-3 and J is TRBJ2-7, with unresolved D. V was clipped by 10 bases and J by 6 bases, with 16 bases between them. CDR1 is MNHEY and CDR2 is SVGEGT in the germline V gene. The CDR3 runs 12 residues.

V is TRBV9 and J is TRBJ2-7; 7 bases agree with TRBD2. V gave up 1 base and J gave up 1 base; unmatched junction bases: 2. Germline V gene sequence: CDR1 SGDLS, CDR2 YYNGEE. The CDR3 is 14 residues long. The DNA for the CDR3 is TGTGCCAGCAGCGTAAGTAGCGGGTCCTACGAGCAGTACTTC. This translates into CASSVSSGSYEQYF.

This clonotype was seen only once. This may stem from a read error, because a much larger clone lies one nucleotide away. The chain combines TRBV6-2 or TRBV6-3 with TRBJ2-5; 7 nucleotides line up with TRBD1. Germline lookup yields CDR1 MNHEY and CDR2 SVGEGT. After removal of 6 bases from V and 4 bases from J, the junction contained 5 bases not matched to a gene. The CDR3 is 13 amino acids. The CDR3 region has the DNA TGTGCCAGCAGAGACAGGGCTGCAGAGACCCAGTACTTC. Encoded protein: CASRDRAAETQYF.

The V gene is TRBV28, the J gene TRBJ1-5; D is perhaps TRBD1 (5 bases). The CDR3 is 15 amino acids. The germline gives CDR1 MDHEN, CDR2 SYDVKM. V shed 3 bases and J shed 2 bases, with 11 bases lying between them. This chain's CDR3 is CASSFWRGGNQPQHF. The CDR3 nucleotides read TGTGCCAGCAGTTTTTGGAGGGGAGGCAATCAGCCCCAGCATTTT.

This clonotype was observed a handful of times. V and J are TRBV2 and TRBJ2-1; D ambiguous. Trimming took off 4 bases at V and 2 bases at J, with 12 bases between the two ends. The CDR3 runs to 15 residues. CDR1 is SNHLY, CDR2 FYNNEI, per germline. DNA for the CDR3: TGTGCCAGCAGTGTTGGGCCTCCGACCTACAATGAGCAGTTCTTC. Its translation: CASSVGPPTYNEQFF.